This T cell receptor beta chain was recovered during a study of blood T cell repertoires in COVID-19. Study context: In each case, the material was cDNA or gDNA derived from T cells, B-cell-depleted T cells, or PBMCs.

The V gene end was trimmed by 4 bases and the J gene end by 7 bases; junction bases not matched to a gene: 12. The CDR3 consists of 15 residues. The germline CDR1 and CDR2 sequences are MDHEN and SYDVKM. Methods used by the authors: The assay estimated nucleated cells by amplifying reference gene primers. TCRdb keeps only in-frame clones here, not all; method: immunoSEQ multiplex PCR. V, J and clone size derive from that table, while D and trimming were established from the DNA sequence. This table holds 150,000 to 200,000 clones, roughly three quarters found once. The chain recombines TRBV28 with TRBJ2-7; 8 nucleotides agree with TRBD1. The TCR comes from a man in his 60s with active or convalescent COVID-19. Sample: peripheral blood. The chain's CDR3 is CASSSWTGKGEEQYF. The CDR3 region has the DNA TGTGCCAGCAGTTCGTGGACAGGGAAAGGGGAAGAGCAGTACTTC. Together with reference TRBV28 and TRBJ2-7, the CDR3 gives the full variable domain: DVKVTQSSRYLVKRTGEKVFLECVQDMDHENMFWYRQDPGLGLRLIYFSYDVKMKEKGDIPEGYSVSREKKERFSLILESASTNQTSMYLCASSSWTGKGEEQYFGPGTRLTVT.